These 6 T cell receptor beta chains were sequenced from one sample in a study of immune characterization of retroperitoneal liposarcoma. TCRdb analysed the PCR reads with MiXCR anew, one entry per CDR3 protein. This table holds 1,500 to 2,500 distinct CDR3 sequences, about 27% found once. Sequencing input: tumor tissue. The receptors come from a female donor with retroperitoneal liposarcoma.

The J gene is TRBJ2-1, the V gene TRBV6-1; weak D call: TRBD2 (6 bases). Germline V gene sequence: CDR1 MNHNS, CDR2 SASEGT. Trimming left V 3 bases short and J 0 bases short, with 12 bases between. CDR3 size: 16 residues. CDR3 residues: CASSDESSVSYNEQFF. CDR3 in DNA: TGTGCCAGCAGTGACGAATCTAGCGTCTCCTACAATGAGCAGTTCTTC.

The chain combines TRBV6-1 with TRBJ2-1; the match to TRBD1 covers 11 bases. From germline, CDR1 is MNHNS and CDR2 SASEGT. The V and J ends lost 6 bases and 10 bases, in that order; junction bases with no gene match: 11. The CDR3 runs 15 residues. CDR3 residues: CASSSGQGASNEQFF. The CDR3 DNA reads as TGTGCCAGCAGCTCTGGACAGGGGGCTTCTAACGAGCAGTTCTTC.

The J gene is TRBJ1-2, the V gene TRBV6-1; tentative D call: TRBD1 (5 bases). This CDR3 is 13 amino acids long. Germline CDR1 MNHNS, CDR2 SASEGT. The V and J ends lost 5 bases and 1 base respectively, with 8 bases between them. The CDR3 coding sequence is TGTGCCAGCAGTCAGGGACTTAACTATGGCTACACCTTC. Protein product: CASSQGLNYGYTF.

This clonotype is labeled medium-sized (0.01 to 0.1%). This chain uses TRBV6-1 with TRBJ2-1; D is possibly TRBD1 (5 bases). The ends were cut back, 1 base at V and 7 bases at J, with 8 bases in the middle. The CDR3 loop spans 13 amino acids. Germline values: CDR1 MNHNS, CDR2 SASEGT. The DNA for the CDR3 is TGTGCCAGCAGTGAAGGACAGTTAAATGAGCAGTTCTTC. It yields the protein CASSEGQLNEQFF.

This clonotype qualifies as large (0.1 to 1%). The chain couples TRBV6-1 to TRBJ2-3; possible D gene TRBD2, 6 bases. The germline V gene encodes CDR1 MNHNS and CDR2 SASEGT. V lost 6 bases, J lost 0 bases, and 19 bases lay in between. The CDR3 has 17 residues. CDR3 sequence (DNA): TGTGCCAGCAGCCCTTTTAGCGGAGGGTCTAGCACAGATACGCAGTATTTT. Amino acid sequence: CASSPFSGGSSTDTQYF.

This clonotype is labeled as medium-sized. This chain uses TRBV6-1 with TRBJ2-1; 8 bases are shared with TRBD2. With V trimmed by 7 bases and J by 7 bases, 12 bases remained unmatched. The germline CDR1 and CDR2 sequences are MNHNS and SASEGT. There are 15 residues in the CDR3. The CDR3, as DNA: TGTGCCAGCATTAGTACGGGGGGGGGGGGAAATGAGCAGTTCTTC. Encoded protein: CASISTGGGGNEQFF.